This TCR beta chain was recovered during a study of blood T cells in healthy people across ages. Combining a sample-barcoded 5' primer with a J-beta primer mix, a second PCR ran for roughly 7 to 12 cycles. One entry per CDR3 protein results from TCRdb running MiXCR on the 5' RACE reads. Among around 990,000 distinct CDR3 sequences listed, around 25% were seen once. The sample holds a few counts of this clonotype. This CDR3 has 14 residues. The germline V gene encodes CDR1 MNHNY and CDR2 SVGAGI (reference sequence). The V end lost 5 bases, the J end lost 2 bases, and 12 bases lay between the germline ends. The same sample was also used in a study of T cells of mothers and their children.

The chain uses TRBV6-6 and TRBJ1-1; the D is unclear. The TCR comes from a girl aged 2 to 10 in good health. Sequenced: blood. CDR3 in amino acids: CASSTVSANTEAFF. The CDR3 DNA is TGTGCCAGCAGTACCGTGAGCGCTAACACTGAAGCTTTCTTT.